This TCR beta chain is drawn from a study of blood T cells in healthy people across ages. Study-level results: Naive T cell percentage showed a strong correlation with the diversity of TCR beta.

Using a J-beta primer mix together with a sample-barcoded 5' primer, a second PCR was run for roughly 7 to 11 cycles. TCRdb reprocessed the 5' RACE reads via MiXCR and lists one record per CDR3 protein. This sample has 790,000 or so distinct CDR3 sequences, with 56% found just once. Germline assignment: CDR1 SQVTM and CDR2 ANQGSEA. The CDR3 consists of 15 residues. Points on this clonotype: Its specificity is not known.

The chain employs TRBV29-1 and TRBJ2-1; D possibly corresponds to TRBD1 (6 bases). Matching the DNA end better, TRBJ2-7 makes the J call doubtful. Sequencing used blood. This receptor was taken from a man between 35 and 55 years old in good health. CDR3 nucleotides: TGCAGCGTTGAACAACAGGGTAGCTCCTACAATGAGCAGTACTTC. Residues: CSVEQQGSSYNEQYF.